This is a list of T cell receptor beta chains from one sample in a study of vaccination effects on CD4 cells after COVID-19. The assay was immunoSEQ multiplex PCR, and TCRdb's table has in-frame clones only and misses some. The sample records approximately 87,000 clones, around 74% being singletons. These receptors' antigens are unknown. Sequences were derived from CD4+ T cells from PBMCs cultured with HCoV-229E spike peptides, sampled before COVID-19 vaccination. Every receptor here comes from a human donor who received a COVID-19 vaccine. CDR3s include the opening cysteine and the closing phenylalanine or tryptophan. A D gene is named only where the DNA matches it firmly. The listing skips clone size in some rows; elsewhere it reads once, few, many or a size class.

>TRBJ1-1|TRBV6-6|-|-
CASSTRDGEAFF
TGTGCCAGCAGTACCCGGGACGGTGAAGCTTTCTTT
>TRBJ2-5|TRBV24-1|-|TRBD1
CATTHRGRIPKETQYF
TGTGCCACCACTCACAGGGGGCGAATCCCTAAAGAGACCCAGTACTTC
>TRBJ2-2|TRBV6-5|-|-
CASRPWAGELFF
TGTGCCAGCAGGCCATGGGCCGGGGAGCTGTTTTTT
>TRBJ2-3|TRBV5-1|-|-
CASSTGHNEDTQYF
TGCGCCAGCAGTACGGGTCACAACGAGGATACGCAGTATTTT
>TRBJ2-1|TRBV19|-|-
CASRSPGPNNEQFF
TGTGCCAGTAGAAGCCCGGGCCCCAACAATGAGCAGTTCTTC
>TRBJ2-5|TRBV9|-|TRBD2
CASSVGLAGGRGETQYF
TGTGCCAGCAGCGTAGGACTAGCGGGGGGGCGAGGAGAGACCCAGTACTTC
>TRBJ1-4|TRBV6-2/TRBV6-3|-|TRBD1
CASSWDRPNEKLFF
TGTGCCAGCAGTTGGGACAGACCTAATGAAAAACTGTTTTTT
>TRBJ1-3|TRBV28|few|TRBD1
CASSFPGQGLNTIYF
TGTGCCAGCAGTTTTCCTGGACAGGGGTTAAACACCATATATTTT
>TRBJ1-3|TRBV28|-|-
CASSPKSSGNTIYF
TGTGCCAGCAGCCCAAAGAGCTCTGGAAACACCATATATTTT
>TRBJ2-1|TRBV5-1|-|-
CASSLALGGPNEQFF
TGCGCCAGCAGCTTGGCGTTAGGAGGTCCCAATGAGCAGTTCTTC
>TRBJ2-2|TRBV4-1|few|-
CASSTRVSGELFF
TGCGCCAGCAGCACCAGGGTGTCCGGGGAGCTGTTTTTT
>TRBJ1-1|TRBV7-3|few|-
CASSPTVGTEAFF
TGTGCCAGTAGCCCCACAGTTGGAACTGAAGCTTTCTTT
>TRBJ2-1|TRBV12-3/TRBV12-4|-|-
CASSWGAPNEQFF
TGTGCCAGCAGTTGGGGCGCCCCCAATGAGCAGTTCTTC
>TRBJ2-5|TRBV5-1|-|TRBD2
CASSLAGGGIQETQYF
TGCGCCAGCAGCTTGGCCGGGGGGGGGATCCAAGAGACCCAGTACTTC
>TRBJ1-2|TRBV7-2|-|-
CASSSTRGGEFGYTF
TGTGCCAGCAGCTCCACGCGTGGGGGGGAGTTTGGCTACACCTTC
>TRBJ2-3|TRBV27|-|-
CASSLSPGSNTQYF
TGTGCCAGCAGTTTATCGCCAGGGTCTAATACGCAGTATTTT
>TRBJ1-3|TRBV6-2/TRBV6-3|-|TRBD1
CASSYPTGVHTYSSGNTIYF
TGTGCCAGCAGTTACCCAACAGGGGTGCATACCTATAGCTCTGGAAACACCATATATTTT
>TRBJ1-1|TRBV9|-|-
CASSVVGRSNTEAFF
TGTGCCAGCAGCGTAGTTGGCAGGTCGAACACTGAAGCTTTCTTT
>TRBJ1-2|TRBV6-6|-|TRBD1
CASSYRGEGYTF
TGTGCCAGCAGCTACAGGGGGGAGGGCTACACCTTC
>TRBJ1-1|TRBV6-5|-|TRBD1
CASRPQGVTEAFF
TGTGCCAGCAGACCCCAGGGGGTCACTGAAGCTTTCTTT
>TRBJ2-3|TRBV5-8|-|TRBD2
CASPIWWSSGNPDTQYF
TGTGCCAGCCCTATATGGTGGTCTAGCGGAAATCCAGATACGCAGTATTTT
>TRBJ2-3|TRBV1|-|-
CTSSQEVDSGGSTDTQYF
TGCACCAGCAGCCAAGAGGTGGATAGCGGGGGTAGCACAGATACGCAGTATTTT
>TRBJ1-1|TRBV6-5|-|-
CASRVIGGTNTEAFF
TGTGCCAGCCGAGTTATAGGGGGGACGAACACTGAAGCTTTCTTT
>TRBJ1-1|TRBV30|-|-
CAWSMLVAPEAFF
TGTGCCTGGAGTATGTTGGTGGCACCTGAAGCTTTCTTT
>TRBJ2-3|TRBV5-1|-|TRBD2
CASSSRSSGVTDTQYF
TGCGCCAGCAGCTCCCGAAGTAGCGGGGTAACAGATACGCAGTATTTT
>TRBJ2-4|TRBV21-1|-|-
CASSKDPGAKNIQYF
TGTGCCAGCAGCAAGGACCCGGGGGCCAAAAACATTCAGTACTTC
>TRBJ2-3|TRBV19|-|TRBD2
CASSLLAGGTDTQYF
TGTGCCAGTAGTTTACTAGCGGGGGGCACAGATACGCAGTATTTT
>TRBJ1-2|TRBV29-1|-|-
CSVDRDTANYGYTF
TGCAGCGTTGACAGGGACACCGCTAACTATGGCTACACCTTC
>TRBJ2-5|TRBV4-3|-|-
CASSQGFGRVGETQYF
TGCGCCAGCAGCCAAGGTTTCGGCAGGGTAGGGGAGACCCAGTACTTC